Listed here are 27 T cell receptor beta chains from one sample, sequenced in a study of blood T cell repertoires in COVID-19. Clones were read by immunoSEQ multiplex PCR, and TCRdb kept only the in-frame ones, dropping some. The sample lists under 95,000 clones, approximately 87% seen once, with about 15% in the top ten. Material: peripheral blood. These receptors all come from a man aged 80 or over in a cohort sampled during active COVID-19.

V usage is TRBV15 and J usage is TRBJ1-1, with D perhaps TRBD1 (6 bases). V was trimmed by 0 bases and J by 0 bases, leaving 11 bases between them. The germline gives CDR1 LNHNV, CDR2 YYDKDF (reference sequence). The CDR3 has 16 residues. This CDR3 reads CATSRDTGTLNTEAFF. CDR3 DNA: TGTGCCACCAGCAGAGACACAGGGACCTTGAACACTGAAGCTTTCTTT.

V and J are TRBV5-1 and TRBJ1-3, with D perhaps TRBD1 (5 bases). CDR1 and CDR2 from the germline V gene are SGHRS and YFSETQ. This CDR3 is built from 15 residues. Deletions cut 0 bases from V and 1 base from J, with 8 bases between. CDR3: CASSLVGASGNTIYF. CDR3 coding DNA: TGCGCCAGCAGCTTGGTAGGGGCATCTGGAAACACCATATATTTT.

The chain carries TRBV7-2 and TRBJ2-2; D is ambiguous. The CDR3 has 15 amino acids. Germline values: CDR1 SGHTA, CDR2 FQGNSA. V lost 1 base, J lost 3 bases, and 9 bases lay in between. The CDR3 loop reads CASSLVWSDTGELFF. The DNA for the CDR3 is TGTGCCAGCAGCTTAGTTTGGAGTGACACCGGGGAGCTGTTTTTT. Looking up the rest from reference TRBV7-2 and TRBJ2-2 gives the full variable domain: GAGVSQSPSNKVTEKGKDVELRCDPISGHTALYWYRQSLGQGLEFLIYFQGNSAPDKSGLPSDRFSAERTGGSVSTLTIQRTQQEDSAVYLCASSLVWSDTGELFFGEGSRLTVL.

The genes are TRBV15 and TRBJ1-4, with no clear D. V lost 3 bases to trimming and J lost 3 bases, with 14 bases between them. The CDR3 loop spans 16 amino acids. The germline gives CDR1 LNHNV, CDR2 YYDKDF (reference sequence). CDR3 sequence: CATSRPRGSPNEKLFF. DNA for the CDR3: TGTGCCACCAGCAGGCCTCGAGGGTCCCCTAATGAAAAACTGTTTTTT.

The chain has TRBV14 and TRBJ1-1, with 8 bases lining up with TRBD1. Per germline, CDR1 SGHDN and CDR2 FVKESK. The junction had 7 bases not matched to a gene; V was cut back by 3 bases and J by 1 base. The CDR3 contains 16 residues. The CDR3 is CASSHLRQGTNTEAFF. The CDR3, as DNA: TGTGCCAGCAGCCACCTTAGACAGGGGACGAACACTGAAGCTTTCTTT.

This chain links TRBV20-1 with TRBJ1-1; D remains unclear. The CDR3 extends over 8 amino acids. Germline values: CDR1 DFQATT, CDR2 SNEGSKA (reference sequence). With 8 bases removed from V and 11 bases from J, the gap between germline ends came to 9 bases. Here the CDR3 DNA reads TGCAGTCCCGGTGGTGCTTTCTTT. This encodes CSPGGAFF.

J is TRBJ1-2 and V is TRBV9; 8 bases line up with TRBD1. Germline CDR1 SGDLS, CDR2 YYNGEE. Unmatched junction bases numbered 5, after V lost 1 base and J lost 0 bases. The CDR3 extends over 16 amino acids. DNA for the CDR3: TGTGCCAGCAGCGTAAACAGGGGGATGGCTAACTATGGCTACACCTTC. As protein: CASSVNRGMANYGYTF.

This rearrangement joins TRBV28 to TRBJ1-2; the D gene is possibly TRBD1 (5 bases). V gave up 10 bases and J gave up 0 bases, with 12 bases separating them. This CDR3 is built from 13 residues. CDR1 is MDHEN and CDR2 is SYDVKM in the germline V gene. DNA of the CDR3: TGTGCCACCGAAGCAGGGACTAACTATGGCTACACCTTC. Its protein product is CATEAGTNYGYTF.

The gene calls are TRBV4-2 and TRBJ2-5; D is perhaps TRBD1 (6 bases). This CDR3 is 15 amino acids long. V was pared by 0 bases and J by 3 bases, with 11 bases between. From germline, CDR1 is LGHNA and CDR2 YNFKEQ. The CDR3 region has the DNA TGTGCCAGCAGCCAAGACAGAGGACAGAAAGAGACCCAGTACTTC. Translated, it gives CASSQDRGQKETQYF.

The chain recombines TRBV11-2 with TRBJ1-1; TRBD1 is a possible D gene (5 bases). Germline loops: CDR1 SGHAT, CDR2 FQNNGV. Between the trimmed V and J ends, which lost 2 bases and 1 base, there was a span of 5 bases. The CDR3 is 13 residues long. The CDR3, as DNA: TGTGCCAGCAGCTTACAGGGGAACACTGAAGCTTTCTTT. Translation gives CASSLQGNTEAFF.

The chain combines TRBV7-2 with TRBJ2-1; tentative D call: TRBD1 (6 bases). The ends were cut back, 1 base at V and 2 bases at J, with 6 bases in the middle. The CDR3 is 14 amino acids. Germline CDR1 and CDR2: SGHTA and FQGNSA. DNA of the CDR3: TGTGCCAGCAGCTTAGGACAGGCCTACAATGAGCAGTTCTTC. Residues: CASSLGQAYNEQFF.

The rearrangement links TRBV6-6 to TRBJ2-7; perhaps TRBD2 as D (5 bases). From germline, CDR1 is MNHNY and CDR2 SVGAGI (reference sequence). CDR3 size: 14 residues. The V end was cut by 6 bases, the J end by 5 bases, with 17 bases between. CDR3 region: CASSEAFAGDEQYF. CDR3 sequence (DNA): TGTGCCAGCAGCGAGGCCTTTGCGGGCGACGAGCAGTACTTC.

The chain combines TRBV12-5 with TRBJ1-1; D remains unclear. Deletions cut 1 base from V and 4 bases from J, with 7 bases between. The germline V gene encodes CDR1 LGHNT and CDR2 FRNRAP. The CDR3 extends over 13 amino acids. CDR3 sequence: CASGLGGSTEAFF. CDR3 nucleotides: TGTGCTAGTGGTTTGGGTGGTAGCACTGAAGCTTTCTTT.

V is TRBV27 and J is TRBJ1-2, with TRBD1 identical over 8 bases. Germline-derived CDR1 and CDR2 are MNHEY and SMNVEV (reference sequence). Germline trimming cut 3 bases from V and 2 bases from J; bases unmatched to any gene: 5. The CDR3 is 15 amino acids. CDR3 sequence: CASSFTQGVNYGYTF. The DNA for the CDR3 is TGTGCCAGCAGTTTTACACAGGGGGTGAACTATGGCTACACCTTC.

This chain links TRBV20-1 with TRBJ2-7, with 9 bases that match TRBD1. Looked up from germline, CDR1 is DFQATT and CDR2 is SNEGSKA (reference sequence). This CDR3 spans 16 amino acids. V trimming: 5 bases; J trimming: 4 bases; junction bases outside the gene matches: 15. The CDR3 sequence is CSARAPSGTGNYEQYF. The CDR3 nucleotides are TGCAGTGCTCGTGCCCCCTCGGGGACAGGGAATTACGAGCAGTACTTC.

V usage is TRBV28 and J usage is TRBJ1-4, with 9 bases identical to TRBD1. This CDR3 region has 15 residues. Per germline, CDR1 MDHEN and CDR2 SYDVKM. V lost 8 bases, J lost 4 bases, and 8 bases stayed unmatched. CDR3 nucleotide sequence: TGTGCCAGCCATACTACAGGGGGCTTTAATGAAAAACTGTTTTTT. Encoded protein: CASHTTGGFNEKLFF.

CDR3 in DNA: TGTGCCAGCAGCCGTGAGGGAGGAGAGACCCAGTACTTC. Amino acids: CASSREGGETQYF. V gene TRBV7-2 combines with J gene TRBJ2-5; a weak D match, TRBD2 (6 bases). The CDR3 has 13 amino acids. Trimming cost V 5 bases and J 4 bases, with 11 bases left between them. Germline loops: CDR1 SGHTA, CDR2 FQGNSA.

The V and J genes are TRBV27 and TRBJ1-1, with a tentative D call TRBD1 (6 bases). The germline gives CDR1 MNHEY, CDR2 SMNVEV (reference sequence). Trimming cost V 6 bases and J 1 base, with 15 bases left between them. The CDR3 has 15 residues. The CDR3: CASREDRSKNTEAFF. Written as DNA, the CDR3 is TGTGCCAGCAGGGAAGACAGGTCTAAGAACACTGAAGCTTTCTTT.

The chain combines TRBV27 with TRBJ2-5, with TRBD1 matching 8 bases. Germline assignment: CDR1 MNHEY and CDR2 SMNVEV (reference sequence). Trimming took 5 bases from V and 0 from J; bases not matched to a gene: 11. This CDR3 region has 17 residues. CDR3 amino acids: CASSALDRGPYQETQYF. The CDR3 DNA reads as TGTGCCAGCAGTGCCCTCGACAGGGGCCCGTACCAAGAGACCCAGTACTTC.

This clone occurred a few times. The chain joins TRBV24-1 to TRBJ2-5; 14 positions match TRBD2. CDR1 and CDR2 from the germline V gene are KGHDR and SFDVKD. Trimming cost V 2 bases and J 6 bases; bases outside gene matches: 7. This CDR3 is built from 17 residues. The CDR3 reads CATSDSTSGGASQTQYF. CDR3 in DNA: TGTGCCACCAGTGATTCGACTAGCGGGGGGGCCTCCCAGACCCAGTACTTC.

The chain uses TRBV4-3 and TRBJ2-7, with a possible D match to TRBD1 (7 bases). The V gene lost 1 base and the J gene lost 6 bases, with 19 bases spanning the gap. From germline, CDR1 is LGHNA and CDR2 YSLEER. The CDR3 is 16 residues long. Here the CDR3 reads CASSQALAGGGGEQYF. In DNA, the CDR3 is TGCGCCAGCAGCCAAGCCTTGGCAGGGGGAGGTGGCGAGCAGTACTTC.

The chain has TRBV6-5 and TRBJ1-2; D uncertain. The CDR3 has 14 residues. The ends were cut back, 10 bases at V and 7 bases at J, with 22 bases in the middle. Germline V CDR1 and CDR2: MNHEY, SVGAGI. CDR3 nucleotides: TGTGCCACAGCTAGTGTAAGTACTCGCGGTGGCTACACCTTC. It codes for CATASVSTRGGYTF.

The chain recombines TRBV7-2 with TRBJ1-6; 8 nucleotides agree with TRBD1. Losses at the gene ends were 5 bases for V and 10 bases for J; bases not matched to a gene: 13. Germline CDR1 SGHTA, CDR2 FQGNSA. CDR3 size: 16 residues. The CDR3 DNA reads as TGTGCCAGCAGCACGGGACAGGCCCAGGGACGCTCACCCCTCCACTTT. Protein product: CASSTGQAQGRSPLHF.

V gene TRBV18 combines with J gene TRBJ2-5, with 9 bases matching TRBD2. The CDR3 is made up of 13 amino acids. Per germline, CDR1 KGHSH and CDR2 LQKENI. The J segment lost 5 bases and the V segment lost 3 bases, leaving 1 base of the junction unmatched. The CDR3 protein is CASSPGLAETQYF. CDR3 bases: TGTGCCAGCTCACCCGGACTAGCGGAGACCCAGTACTTC.

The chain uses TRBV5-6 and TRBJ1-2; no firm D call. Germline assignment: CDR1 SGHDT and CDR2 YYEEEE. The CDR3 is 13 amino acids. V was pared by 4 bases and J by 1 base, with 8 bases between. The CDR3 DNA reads TGTGCCAGCAGCCCCGACATTAACTATGGCTACACCTTC. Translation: CASSPDINYGYTF.

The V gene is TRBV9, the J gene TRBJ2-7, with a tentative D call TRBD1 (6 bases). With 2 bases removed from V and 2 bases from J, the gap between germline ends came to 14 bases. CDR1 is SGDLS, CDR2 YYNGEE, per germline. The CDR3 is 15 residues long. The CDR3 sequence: CASSVDPRGTYEQYF. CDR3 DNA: TGTGCCAGCAGCGTGGACCCCAGGGGTACCTACGAGCAGTACTTC.

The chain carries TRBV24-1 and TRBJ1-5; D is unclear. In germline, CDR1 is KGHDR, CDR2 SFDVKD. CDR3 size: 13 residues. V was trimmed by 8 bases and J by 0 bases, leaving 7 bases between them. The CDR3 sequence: CATTEGSNQPQHF. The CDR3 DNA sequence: TGTGCCACCACGGAGGGTAGCAATCAGCCCCAGCATTTT.